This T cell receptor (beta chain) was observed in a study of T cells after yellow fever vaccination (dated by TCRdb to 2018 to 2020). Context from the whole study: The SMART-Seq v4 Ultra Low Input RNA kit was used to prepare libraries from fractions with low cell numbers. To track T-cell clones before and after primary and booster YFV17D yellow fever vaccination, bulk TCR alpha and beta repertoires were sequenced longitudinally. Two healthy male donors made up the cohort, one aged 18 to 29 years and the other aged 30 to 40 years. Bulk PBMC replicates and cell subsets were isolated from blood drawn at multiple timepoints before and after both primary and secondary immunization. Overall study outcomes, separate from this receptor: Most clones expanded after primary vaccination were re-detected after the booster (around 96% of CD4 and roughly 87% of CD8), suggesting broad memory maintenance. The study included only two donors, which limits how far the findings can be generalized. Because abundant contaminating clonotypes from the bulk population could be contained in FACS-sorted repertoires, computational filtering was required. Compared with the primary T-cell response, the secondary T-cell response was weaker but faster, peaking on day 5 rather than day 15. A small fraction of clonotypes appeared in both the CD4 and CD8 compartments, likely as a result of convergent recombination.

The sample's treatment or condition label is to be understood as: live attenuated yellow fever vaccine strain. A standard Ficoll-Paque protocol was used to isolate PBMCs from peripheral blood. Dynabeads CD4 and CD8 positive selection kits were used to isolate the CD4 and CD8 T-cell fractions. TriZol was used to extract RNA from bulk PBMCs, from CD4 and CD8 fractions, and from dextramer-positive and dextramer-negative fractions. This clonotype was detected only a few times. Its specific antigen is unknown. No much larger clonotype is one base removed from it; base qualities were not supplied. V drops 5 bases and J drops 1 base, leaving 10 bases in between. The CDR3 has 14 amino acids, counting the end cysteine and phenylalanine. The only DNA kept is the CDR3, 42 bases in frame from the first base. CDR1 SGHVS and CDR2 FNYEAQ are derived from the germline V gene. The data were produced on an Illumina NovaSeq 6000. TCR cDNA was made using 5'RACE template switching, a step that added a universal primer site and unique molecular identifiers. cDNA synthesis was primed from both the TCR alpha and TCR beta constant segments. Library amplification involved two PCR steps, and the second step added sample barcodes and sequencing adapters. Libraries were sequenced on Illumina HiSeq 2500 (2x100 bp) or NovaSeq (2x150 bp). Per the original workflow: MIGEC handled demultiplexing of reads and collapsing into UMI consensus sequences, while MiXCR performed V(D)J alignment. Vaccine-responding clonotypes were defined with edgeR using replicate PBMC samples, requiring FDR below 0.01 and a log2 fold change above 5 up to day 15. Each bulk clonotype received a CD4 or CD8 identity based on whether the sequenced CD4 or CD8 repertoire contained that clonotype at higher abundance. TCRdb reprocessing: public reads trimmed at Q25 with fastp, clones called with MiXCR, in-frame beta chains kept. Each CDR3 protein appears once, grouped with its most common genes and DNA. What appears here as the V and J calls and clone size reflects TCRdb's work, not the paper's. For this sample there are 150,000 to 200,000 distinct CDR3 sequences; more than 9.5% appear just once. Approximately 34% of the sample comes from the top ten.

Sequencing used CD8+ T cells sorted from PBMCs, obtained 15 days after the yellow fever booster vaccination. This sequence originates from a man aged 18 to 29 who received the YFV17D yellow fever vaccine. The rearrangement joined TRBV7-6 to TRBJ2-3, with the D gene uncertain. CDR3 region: CASSPQEGTDTQYF. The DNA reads TGTGCCAGCAGCCCCCAAGAAGGCACAGATACGCAGTATTTT.